These 32 T cell receptor beta chains share one sample of origin, sequenced in a study of cytomegalovirus exposure and HLA in healthy donors. This PCR relied on a set of 60 Vbeta primers and 13 Jbeta primers. This table comes from immunoSEQ multiplex PCR, and its TCRdb copy is limited to in-frame clones, with some not included. This table has around 130,000 clones, 75% to 90% appearing once. Sequencing was carried out using PBMCs. The receptors stem from a middle-aged woman in good health and CMV-seropositive.

The chain recombines TRBV5-1 with TRBJ2-6, with D possibly matching TRBD2 (6 bases). V lost 8 bases, J lost 0 bases, and 9 bases lay in between. Germline V gives CDR1 SGHRS, CDR2 YFSETQ. The CDR3 has 14 amino acids. Here the CDR3 reads CASRRDSGANVLTF. Here the CDR3 DNA reads TGCGCCAGTCGGCGGGACTCTGGGGCCAACGTCCTGACTTTC.

J is TRBJ2-1 and V is TRBV27; 7 bases fit TRBD1. The J segment lost 5 bases and the V segment lost 6 bases, leaving 4 bases of the junction unmatched. CDR3 length equals 13 residues. Germline loops: CDR1 MNHEY, CDR2 SMNVEV (reference sequence). The CDR3 here is CASSHTGDNEQFF. CDR3 in DNA: TGTGCCAGCAGCCACACAGGGGACAATGAGCAGTTCTTC.

A remark on this clone: This specimen includes other DNA sequences encoding the same CDR3. The V call is TRBV11-2, the J call TRBJ1-4, with 10 bases lining up with TRBD1. There are 14 residues in the CDR3. With V trimmed by 5 bases and J by 7 bases, 4 bases remained unmatched. Germline V gives CDR1 SGHAT, CDR2 FQNNGV. This chain's CDR3 is CASSPGQGGEKLFF. Written as DNA, the CDR3 is TGTGCCAGCAGCCCAGGACAGGGGGGTGAAAAACTGTTTTTT.

The rearrangement links TRBV27 to TRBJ2-5; perhaps TRBD1 as D (5 bases). Germline CDR1 is MNHEY and CDR2 is SMNVEV (reference sequence). Trimming left V 5 bases short and J 7 bases short, with 26 bases between. This CDR3 spans 17 amino acids. The CDR3 nucleotides read TGTGCCAGCAGTCTAACGCCCGCCCCAGGGCCCGGCGGGACCCAGTACTTC. As protein: CASSLTPAPGPGGTQYF.

CDR3 nucleotide sequence: TGTGCCAGCCTTCCTTTGCCGGGACTAGCGGGGGCCACAGATACGCAGTATTTT. Translation: CASLPLPGLAGATDTQYF. V gene TRBV2 combines with J gene TRBJ2-3; 14 nucleotides line up with TRBD2. V dropped 8 bases and J dropped 2; count of bases not matched to a gene: 12. The CDR3 is made up of 18 amino acids. Germline values: CDR1 SNHLY, CDR2 FYNNEI.

V and J are TRBV7-2 and TRBJ2-7; a possible D gene is TRBD1 (6 bases). CDR3 length: 15 amino acids. Trimming cost V 3 bases and J 1 base, with 13 bases left between them. Germline V lookup: CDR1 SGHTA, CDR2 FQGNSA. CDR3 residues: CASSFLFDRSYEQYF. The CDR3 DNA follows: TGTGCCAGCAGCTTCTTGTTCGACAGGTCCTACGAGCAGTACTTC.

The chain couples TRBV27 to TRBJ1-1; maybe TRBD1 (5 bases). Germline CDR1 MNHEY, CDR2 SMNVEV (reference sequence). V lost 8 bases, J lost 1 base, and 14 bases lay in between. The CDR3 is 14 residues long. The CDR3 loop reads CASRIGGENTEAFF. As DNA, the CDR3 is TGTGCCAGCCGGATCGGGGGAGAGAACACTGAAGCTTTCTTT.

The V and J genes are TRBV6-5 and TRBJ2-1; no clear D gene. The V and J ends lost 4 bases and 5 bases respectively, with 12 bases between them. CDR3 size: 14 residues. Per the germline V gene, CDR1 is MNHEY and CDR2 is SVGAGI. CDR3 residues: CASSSGLTNNEQFF. The CDR3 DNA is TGTGCCAGCAGTTCAGGTCTAACCAACAATGAGCAGTTCTTC.

In this sample, this clone turned up once. Written as DNA, the CDR3 is TGTGCCAGCAGTTACTCCCCCCGGGACAGCCACAATGAGCAGTTCTTC. Residues: CASSYSPRDSHNEQFF. J is TRBJ2-1 and V is TRBV6-6; 7 nucleotides match TRBD1. With 0 bases clipped from V and 5 bases from J, the junction kept 7 bases outside the gene matches. This CDR3 comprises 16 residues. Per germline, CDR1 MNHNY and CDR2 SVGAGI (reference sequence).

The V and J genes are TRBV9 and TRBJ2-3; 9 bases are a match to TRBD2. V dropped 0 bases and J dropped 1; count of bases not matched to a gene: 3. The CDR3 has 16 residues. Germline loops: CDR1 SGDLS, CDR2 YYNGEE. CDR3 nucleotides: TGTGCCAGCAGCGTAGAAGCGGGGGGCCGCACAGATACGCAGTATTTT. This encodes CASSVEAGGRTDTQYF. The full variable domain, its missing parts supplied by reference TRBV9 and TRBJ2-3, is DSGVTQTPKHLITATGQRVTLRCSPRSGDLSVYWYQQSLDQGLQFLIQYYNGEERAKGNILERFSAQQFPDLHSELNLSSLELGDSALYFCASSVEAGGRTDTQYFGPGTRLTVL.

About this clone: The junction differs from germline at one of its ends, possibly a read error. The chain uses TRBV7-2 and TRBJ2-1; a weak D match, TRBD2 (5 bases). This CDR3 is 16 amino acids long. Germline CDR1 and CDR2: SGHTA and FQGNSA. The CDR3 DNA is TGTGCCAGCGGCTTGACGGTGGGGAGCTCCCACAATGAGCAGTTCTTC. Amino acid sequence: CASGLTVGSSHNEQFF.

The CDR3 DNA reads as TGTGCCAGCAGCCTAGTTTCCGGGTCTGATTCACCCCTCCACTTT. It translates to CASSLVSGSDSPLHF. The chain uses TRBV7-8 and TRBJ1-6, with unresolved D. V was shortened by 5 bases and J by 8 bases, with 16 bases between the two germline ends. Germline CDR1 reads SGHVS; CDR2 reads FQNEAQ. The CDR3 sequence is 15 residues long.

In its sample, this clone was seen once. The V gene is TRBV6-5, the J gene TRBJ1-4; a weak D match, TRBD1 (5 bases). V was clipped by 0 bases and J by 16 bases, with 18 bases between them. There are 14 residues in the CDR3. Germline CDR1 is MNHEY and CDR2 is SVGAGI. The CDR3 is CASSYSGARREEFF. The CDR3 DNA sequence: TGTGCCAGCAGTTACTCAGGGGCCCGGCGTGAGGAGTTTTTT.

The gene calls are TRBV28 and TRBJ1-1; D call uncertain. The length of the CDR3 is 18 residues. V lost 2 bases and J 0 bases, leaving 19 bases between the germline ends. Germline CDR1 is MDHEN and CDR2 is SYDVKM. The CDR3 sequence: CASSLESRGLPMNTEAFF. The CDR3 coding sequence is TGTGCCAGCAGTTTAGAGAGTAGAGGACTGCCGATGAACACTGAAGCTTTCTTT.

The rearrangement links TRBV27 to TRBJ1-5; no firm D call. This CDR3 is 13 amino acids long. Per the germline V gene, CDR1 is MNHEY and CDR2 is SMNVEV (reference sequence). V lost 4 bases and J lost 6, with 10 bases in between. In DNA, the CDR3 is TGTGCCAGCAGTTCCAGCTGGAGTCAGCCCCAGCATTTT. Its protein product is CASSSSWSQPQHF.

V and J are TRBV19 and TRBJ2-7; TRBD1 is a possible D gene (5 bases). This CDR3 is built from 14 residues. Germline loops: CDR1 LNHDA, CDR2 SQIVND (reference sequence). V was trimmed by 5 bases and J by 1 base, leaving 12 bases between them. The CDR3 DNA reads as TGTGCCAGTAGTCTAATGACAGCTTCCTACGAGCAGTACTTC. Protein: CASSLMTASYEQYF.

The chain combines TRBV2 with TRBJ1-5; possible D gene TRBD1, 6 bases. This CDR3 has 15 amino acids. V was shortened by 1 base and J by 3 bases, with 10 bases between the two germline ends. Germline V gives CDR1 SNHLY, CDR2 FYNNEI. The CDR3 nucleotides read TGTGCCAGCAGTGAAGGACAGGTGTACAATCAGCCCCAGCATTTT. Its translation is CASSEGQVYNQPQHF.

This rearrangement joins TRBV5-1 to TRBJ2-2; TRBD1 is a possible D gene (6 bases). Trimming took 4 bases from V and 5 from J, leaving 21 bases between them. CDR1 SGHRS and CDR2 YFSETQ come from the germline V gene. The CDR3 length is 17 residues. The CDR3 spells CASSPSWGQLGTGELFF. The CDR3 DNA is TGCGCCAGCAGCCCCTCCTGGGGGCAGTTAGGGACCGGGGAGCTGTTTTTT.

The chain's CDR3 is CASSYRQGLGEKLFF. The DNA of the CDR3 is TGTGCCAGCAGTTACCGTCAGGGCTTGGGTGAAAAACTGTTTTTT. This chain connects TRBV6-6 to TRBJ1-4; D might be TRBD1 (5 bases). This CDR3 contains 15 residues. The germline gives CDR1 MNHNY, CDR2 SVGAGI (reference sequence). The V end lost 2 bases, the J end lost 7 bases, and 14 bases lay between the germline ends.

The gene calls are TRBV7-3 and TRBJ1-2, with 7 nucleotides matching TRBD1. After removal of 4 bases from V and 6 bases from J, the junction contained 11 bases not matched to a gene. The CDR3 is 15 amino acids. CDR1 SGHTA and CDR2 FQGTGA come from the germline V gene. This CDR3 reads CASSSGGGQEDGYTF. The CDR3 DNA follows: TGTGCCAGCAGCTCAGGTGGCGGACAGGAGGATGGCTACACCTTC.

The chain combines TRBV5-4 with TRBJ1-1; D is ambiguous. Deletions cut 4 bases from V and 6 bases from J, with 16 bases between. From germline, CDR1 is SGHNT and CDR2 YYREEE (reference sequence). CDR3 length: 14 residues. Here the CDR3 reads CASSHERAGAEAFF. CDR3 nucleotides: TGTGCCAGCAGCCACGAGAGGGCCGGCGCTGAAGCTTTCTTT.

V gene TRBV18 combines with J gene TRBJ2-1, with 8 positions matching TRBD1. CDR3 length: 14 amino acids. Losses at the gene ends were 4 bases for V and 9 bases for J; bases not matched to a gene: 8. Germline CDR1 and CDR2: KGHSH and LQKENI. The CDR3 reads CASSLSDRAIEQFF. The CDR3 bases are TGTGCCAGCTCACTTTCGGACAGGGCGATTGAGCAGTTCTTC.

V is TRBV28 and J is TRBJ1-1; 8 nucleotides line up with TRBD1. Per germline, CDR1 MDHEN and CDR2 SYDVKM. J lost 5 bases, V lost 6 bases, and 11 bases had no gene match. CDR3 size: 15 residues. CDR3 region: CASRTRGRRGTEAFF. The CDR3 coding sequence is TGTGCCAGCAGGACCAGGGGGCGGAGGGGGACTGAAGCTTTCTTT.

The chain joins TRBV4-3 to TRBJ2-5; TRBD1 matches at 7 bases. TRBJ2-7 matches the DNA end more closely, so the J call is doubtful. This CDR3 contains 14 residues. From germline, CDR1 is LGHNA and CDR2 YSLEER. Here the CDR3 DNA reads TGCGCCAGCAGCCAAAACAGGGGTTTGTACGAGCAGTACTTC. Translating it yields CASSQNRGLYEQYF.

The chain is built from TRBV28 and TRBJ2-7, with no clear D. Germline V gene sequence: CDR1 MDHEN, CDR2 SYDVKM. The CDR3 totals 11 residues. V lost 4 bases, J lost 4 bases, and 5 bases lay in between. The CDR3, as DNA: TGTGCCAGCAGTTCCCTTTACGAGCAGTACTTC. This sequence encodes CASSSLYEQYF.

The chain carries TRBV7-2 and TRBJ1-2; D call uncertain. CDR1 and CDR2 (germline): SGHTA, FQGNSA. V lost 1 base and J lost 5, with 8 bases in between. The CDR3 contains 13 residues. The CDR3 nucleotides are TGTGCCAGCAGCTTAGACAGTCAGTATGGCTACACCTTC. It translates to CASSLDSQYGYTF.

V and J are TRBV7-8 and TRBJ1-2, with D unclear. Trimming shortened V by 1 base and J by 4 bases, and 13 bases separated the two germline ends. The CDR3 loop spans 15 amino acids. CDR1 SGHVS and CDR2 FQNEAQ come from the germline V gene. The CDR3 spells CASSLVRSGGYGYTF. The CDR3 DNA follows: TGTGCCAGCAGCTTAGTGCGGTCCGGAGGCTATGGCTACACCTTC. The entire variable domain, with the rest obtained from reference TRBV7-8 and TRBJ1-2, is as follows: GAGVSQSPRYKVAKRGQDVALRCDPISGHVSLFWYQQALGQGPEFLTYFQNEAQLDKSGLPSDRFFAERPEGSVSTLKIQRTQQEDSAVYLCASSLVRSGGYGYTFGSGTRLTVV.

The chain is built from TRBV19 and TRBJ1-1; 7 bases match TRBD1. Germline-derived CDR1 and CDR2 are LNHDA and SQIVND (reference sequence). This CDR3 spans 16 amino acids. V dropped 4 bases and J dropped 5; count of bases not matched to a gene: 13. The CDR3: CASSTGQPSGGTEAFF. The CDR3 nucleotides read TGTGCCAGTAGTACCGGACAGCCCTCAGGGGGGACTGAAGCTTTCTTT.

The chain has TRBV9 and TRBJ2-5; a weak D match, TRBD2 (6 bases). The CDR3 length is 15 residues. V dropped 0 bases and J dropped 7 bases, with 16 bases sitting between them. Germline CDR1 reads SGDLS; CDR2 reads YYNGEE. Written as DNA, the CDR3 is TGTGCCAGCAGCGTAGACCCCGGGGAGGTGGGGACCCAGTACTTC. This sequence encodes CASSVDPGEVGTQYF.

The chain has TRBV9 and TRBJ2-3, with TRBD2 matching 14 bases. Germline CDR1 and CDR2: SGDLS and YYNGEE. CDR3 length: 16 amino acids. Unmatched junction bases numbered 3, after V lost 0 bases and J lost 6 bases. The CDR3 DNA sequence: TGTGCCAGCAGCGTAGGGGGGACTAGCGGGAGTGATACGCAGTATTTT. It is translated as CASSVGGTSGSDTQYF.

The rearrangement joins TRBV27 to TRBJ2-2, with 10 positions matching TRBD2. The germline gives CDR1 MNHEY, CDR2 SMNVEV (reference sequence). V was clipped by 7 bases and J by 4 bases; unmatched bases: 6. CDR3 length: 15 amino acids. The CDR3 sequence is CASTSGSWGTGELFF. The CDR3 DNA follows: TGTGCCAGCACTAGCGGGAGTTGGGGCACCGGGGAGCTGTTTTTT.

The V gene is TRBV10-3, the J gene TRBJ1-2; D might be TRBD1 (5 bases). Germline CDR1 reads ENHRY; CDR2 reads SYGVKD. Deletions cut 9 bases from V and 5 bases from J, with 31 bases between. The CDR3 is 18 amino acids. CDR3 DNA sequence: TGTGCCATAAAGGAGGGCTCCGGGACCGACCCCGTTAGTTATGGCTACACCTTC. Translated: CAIKEGSGTDPVSYGYTF.